This TCR beta chain was recovered during a study of cytomegalovirus exposure and HLA in healthy donors. General study findings and limits: Because they were indistinguishable, some V segments, including TRBV6-2 and TRBV6-3, were excluded. Beyond CMV serostatus, there was no information to go on about immune exposure. In an earlier analysis, in some 500 donors, most V segments appeared productive either ~87% or ~30% of the time. Approximately 18,000 TCR beta sequences were associated with HLA alleles at 0.05 false discovery rate in a later analysis.

Amplification used 60 Vbeta primers and 13 Jbeta primers. TCRdb's table, derived via immunoSEQ multiplex PCR, lists solely in-frame clones and lacks some. The table has roughly 140,000 clones, over 60% seen once. This clone was seen a few times. Its specificity is unknown. Germline V lookup: CDR1 MRHNA, CDR2 SNTAGT. This CDR3 comprises 16 residues. V lost 6 bases and J lost 3, with 18 bases in between. Sequenced sample: PBMCs. The chain employs TRBV6-4 and TRBJ2-1, with a tentative D call TRBD2 (6 bases). The sequence was obtained from a man aged 35-49 years in good health and CMV-seropositive. The CDR3, as DNA: TGTGCCAGCAGCCTCACTTCGCTCGGGGGCTACAATGAGCAGTTCTTC. Its protein product is CASSLTSLGGYNEQFF.